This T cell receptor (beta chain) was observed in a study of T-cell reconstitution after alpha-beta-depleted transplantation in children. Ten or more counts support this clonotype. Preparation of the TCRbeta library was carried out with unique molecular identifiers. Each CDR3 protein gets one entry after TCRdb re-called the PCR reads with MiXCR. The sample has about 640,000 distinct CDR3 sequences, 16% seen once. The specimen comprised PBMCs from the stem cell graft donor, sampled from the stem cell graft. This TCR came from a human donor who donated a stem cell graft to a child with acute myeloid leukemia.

CDR3 sequence reads: CSASNRGDQPQHF. The DNA of the CDR3 is TGCAGTGCTAGCAACAGGGGGGATCAGCCCCAGCATTTT. The chain carries TRBV20-1 and TRBJ1-5; 8 bases map to TRBD1. CDR1 and CDR2 (germline): DFQATT, SNEGSKA (reference sequence). The trim removed 3 bases at V and 5 bases at J, leaving 3 bases unmatched. The CDR3 extends over 13 amino acids.